This entry describes one T cell receptor (beta chain). Noted time point: persistent/refractory GD, antithyroid drugs over 5 years with positive TRAb. The TCR library was made from RNA extracted from PBMCs. The data were obtained in a study of regulatory T cells in long-lasting Graves disease. Relying on iRepertoire HTBI primers and Arm-PCR of CDR3 regions, the team built TCR beta libraries. Using its own MiXCR run on the multiplex PCR reads, TCRdb lists one record per CDR3 protein. This table holds about 460,000 distinct CDR3 sequences, approximately 23% found once. Specimen: peripheral blood mononuclear cells (PBMCs), collected when the disease was refractory, from a patient treated with antithyroid drugs. The sequence came from a female donor with Graves disease.

The CDR3 protein is CASRAGETDTQYF. CDR3 DNA: TGTGCCAGCAGAGCGGGGGAGACAGATACGCAGTATTTT. The rearrangement links TRBV6-1 to TRBJ2-3; 8 bases agree with TRBD2. The germline CDR1 and CDR2 sequences are MNHNS and SASEGT. CDR3 length: 13 residues. The trim removed 6 bases at V and 3 bases at J, leaving 2 bases unmatched.